This T cell receptor (beta chain) is from a study of control samples from healthy donors and cancer patients. Generated by immunoSEQ multiplex PCR, the TCRdb table keeps only in-frame clones and is missing some. In the table there are around 100,000 clones, 88% of which are singletons. The CDR3 length is 16 residues. V gave up 2 bases and J gave up 2 bases; unmatched junction bases: 7. Germline CDR1 reads MNHEY; CDR2 reads SVGEGT. Sequencing was done on a sample of blood. The receptor's source is a man aged 25-40 years in good health. The genes are TRBV6-2 or TRBV6-3 and TRBJ2-7; TRBD2 matches 9 bases. The CDR3 DNA is TGTGCCAGCAGTTACCGGGCGGGAGGGCCCACCTACGAGCAGTACTTC. This sequence encodes CASSYRAGGPTYEQYF.